The TCR beta chain under discussion was sequenced for a study of blood T cell repertoires in COVID-19. Study-wide background: There were acute and convalescent COVID-19 samples, and they came from the United States, Italy and Spain. Sample material is recorded as cDNA or gDNA derived from T cells, B-cell-depleted T cells, or PBMCs.

As originally analysed: Counts of nucleated cells, estimated from reference gene primer amplification, were obtained. Some clones are missing from TCRdb's copy, which holds only in-frame ones; the method was immunoSEQ multiplex PCR. V, J and clone size were drawn from that table, and D and trimming were deduced from the DNA. In the table there are roughly 200,000 clones, around 85% of which are singletons. The CDR3 sequence is 13 residues long. Germline CDR1 SGHVS, CDR2 FQNEAQ. V trimming: 5 bases; J trimming: 7 bases; junction bases outside the gene matches: 7. Material for sequencing was peripheral blood. This TCR came from a woman older than 75 with acute or convalescent COVID-19. V is TRBV7-8 and J is TRBJ2-7; 8 bases map to TRBD1. CDR3 sequence reads: CASSAGTGNEQYF. CDR3 DNA: TGTGCCAGCAGCGCGGGGACAGGCAATGAGCAGTACTTC.